These 23 T cell receptor beta chains came from one sample sequenced in a study of blood T cell repertoires in COVID-19. Method: immunoSEQ multiplex PCR; TCRdb's copy keeps in-frame clones and lacks some. The repertoire consists of around 480,000 clones, with about 91% occurring once and the leading ten covering roughly 12%. Sequenced input: peripheral blood. Receptors were obtained from a woman aged 45-65 years with COVID-19, enrolled during active disease.

The chain uses TRBV5-1 and TRBJ1-1; 7 bases map to TRBD1. J lost 3 bases, V lost 3 bases, and 5 bases had no gene match. This CDR3 has 14 amino acids. Looked up from germline, CDR1 is SGHRS and CDR2 is YFSETQ. This CDR3 reads CASSYNRGDTEAFF. Here the CDR3 DNA reads TGCGCCAGCAGCTACAACAGGGGCGACACTGAAGCTTTCTTT.

This clone was seen only once. V is TRBV5-4 and J is TRBJ2-7; D is unresolved. Per the germline V gene, CDR1 is SGHNT and CDR2 is YYREEE (reference sequence). CDR3 length: 13 residues. Trimming stripped 1 base from V and 5 bases from J, with 10 bases between. The DNA for the CDR3 is TGTGCCAGCAGCTTGAATACGGCGGACGAGCAGTACTTC. This encodes CASSLNTADEQYF.

V usage is TRBV18 and J usage is TRBJ2-2, with TRBD2 matching over 7 bases. J lost 5 bases, V lost 3 bases, and 3 bases had no gene match. In germline, CDR1 is KGHSH, CDR2 LQKENI. The CDR3 is 14 residues long. The DNA of the CDR3 is TGTGCCAGCTCACCGAACGGGAGGACCGGGGAGCTGTTTTTT. Encoded protein: CASSPNGRTGELFF.

This clone came up many times. V and J are TRBV3-1 (or the pseudogene TRBV3-2) and TRBJ1-1; 7 nucleotides agree with TRBD1. Germline trimming cut 0 bases from V and 6 bases from J; bases unmatched to any gene: 7. The CDR3 covers 15 residues. Germline-derived CDR1 and CDR2 are LGHDT and YNNKEL (reference sequence). CDR3 sequence: CASSQEGRGVAEAFF. CDR3 bases: TGTGCCAGCAGCCAAGAAGGCAGGGGGGTCGCTGAAGCTTTCTTT.

The table lists this clone with a count of one. The J gene is TRBJ1-2, the V gene TRBV11-2; 7 nucleotides align to TRBD1. Trimming removed 5 bases from V and 10 bases from J; junction bases left unmatched: 19. The germline gives CDR1 SGHAT, CDR2 FQNNGV. This CDR3 contains 16 residues. CDR3 residues: CASSLDPLPGQRNYTF. CDR3 sequence (DNA): TGTGCCAGCAGCCTGGATCCCCTTCCGGGACAGAGAAACTACACCTTC. The full variable domain, rest sourced from reference TRBV11-2 and TRBJ1-2, is EAGVAQSPRYKIIEKRQSVAFWCNPISGHATLYWYQQILGQGPKLLIQFQNNGVVDDSQLPKDRFSAERLKGVDSTLKIQPAKLEDSAVYLCASSLDPLPGQRNYTFGSGTRLTVV.

The chain combines TRBV6-6 with TRBJ1-2; no reliable D call. V was shortened by 5 bases and J by 4 bases, with 8 bases between the two germline ends. Looked up from germline, CDR1 is MNHNY and CDR2 is SVGAGI (reference sequence). The CDR3 runs to 12 residues. DNA of the CDR3: TGTGCCAGCAGTATCGGGATCTATGGCTACACCTTC. Its translation is CASSIGIYGYTF.

The chain carries TRBV6-5 and TRBJ1-3; 9 bases line up with TRBD1. The trim removed 4 bases at V and 7 bases at J, leaving 5 bases unmatched. This CDR3 has 14 residues. Germline lookup yields CDR1 MNHEY and CDR2 SVGAGI. CDR3 sequence: CASSSGTGYNTIYF. The CDR3 DNA is TGTGCCAGCAGTTCCGGGACAGGGTATAACACCATATATTTT.

This clone has just one count. The rearrangement links TRBV29-1 to TRBJ2-3; 7 bases match TRBD1. The CDR3 totals 13 residues. Germline trimming cut 6 bases from V and 4 bases from J; bases unmatched to any gene: 7. Germline loops: CDR1 SQVTM, CDR2 ANQGSEA. The CDR3 reads CSVIDRVADTQYF. The DNA for the CDR3 is TGCAGCGTCATTGACAGGGTGGCAGATACGCAGTATTTT.

The chain couples TRBV24-1 to TRBJ2-6, with D unclear. The germline CDR1 and CDR2 sequences are KGHDR and SFDVKD. The CDR3 covers 20 residues. V dropped 0 bases and J dropped 0 bases, with 17 bases sitting between them. This chain's CDR3 is CATSDLPPQFSPSGANVLTF. CDR3 in DNA: TGTGCCACCAGTGATTTGCCCCCTCAGTTTTCCCCCTCTGGGGCCAACGTCCTGACTTTC.

The V and J genes are TRBV6-5 and TRBJ1-5; D perhaps matches TRBD1 (6 bases). Between the trimmed V and J ends, which lost 7 bases and 3 bases, there was a span of 13 bases. The CDR3 loop spans 14 amino acids. The germline V gene has CDR1 MNHEY and CDR2 SVGAGI. CDR3: CASNPSGANQPQHF. CDR3 sequence (DNA): TGTGCCAGCAACCCTTCAGGGGCCAATCAGCCCCAGCATTTT.

The chain carries TRBV2 and TRBJ2-1; D might be TRBD2 (6 bases). The CDR3 length is 14 residues. Germline CDR1 SNHLY, CDR2 FYNNEI. The germline V and J ends were trimmed by 8 bases and 1 base, with 12 bases remaining between them. The CDR3 is CASVGRGSYNEQFF. The CDR3 DNA sequence: TGTGCCAGCGTGGGACGGGGGTCCTACAATGAGCAGTTCTTC.

The chain links TRBV15 to TRBJ2-7; 11 positions match TRBD2. Germline lookup yields CDR1 LNHNV and CDR2 YYDKDF (reference sequence). V was clipped by 5 bases and J by 3 bases; unmatched bases: 6. This CDR3 is built from 15 residues. Here the CDR3 reads CATSGGLAAGYEQYF. Written as DNA, the CDR3 is TGTGCCACCAGCGGGGGACTAGCGGCGGGCTACGAGCAGTACTTC.

This rearrangement joins TRBV18 to TRBJ2-3; 8 nucleotides agree with TRBD1. Unmatched junction bases numbered 4, after V lost 3 bases and J lost 2 bases. Germline values: CDR1 KGHSH, CDR2 LQKENI. This CDR3 is built from 15 residues. The CDR3 nucleotides read TGTGCCAGCTCACCTCAGGGGGCCAACACAGATACGCAGTATTTT. It is translated as CASSPQGANTDTQYF.

The gene calls are TRBV3-1 (or the pseudogene TRBV3-2) and TRBJ2-7; D is ambiguous. The germline gives CDR1 LGHDT, CDR2 YNNKEL (reference sequence). The ends were cut back, 3 bases at V and 6 bases at J, with 9 bases in the middle. This CDR3 contains 12 residues. The CDR3, as DNA: TGTGCCAGCAGCCATTTAATCGGCGAGCAGTACTTC. The encoded protein is CASSHLIGEQYF.

The chain employs TRBV19 and TRBJ1-6, with no clear D. Deletions cut 2 bases from V and 9 bases from J, with 11 bases between. Germline values: CDR1 LNHDA, CDR2 SQIVND (reference sequence). The CDR3 sequence is 14 residues long. The CDR3 DNA reads as TGTGCCAGTAGTATAAGAGGTACCCCTTCACCCCTCCACTTT. This codes for CASSIRGTPSPLHF.

The chain couples TRBV5-6 to TRBJ1-2; TRBD1 aligns across 7 bases. The germline V gene encodes CDR1 SGHDT and CDR2 YYEEEE. The length of the CDR3 is 17 residues. J lost 0 bases, V lost 0 bases, and 8 bases had no gene match. In nucleotides, the CDR3 is TGTGCCAGCAGCTTGGCCGGGGACAGATCTACTAACTATGGCTACACCTTC. It is translated as CASSLAGDRSTNYGYTF. Full variable domain (remainder filled in from reference TRBV5-6 and TRBJ1-2): DAGVTQSPTHLIKTRGQQVTLRCSPKSGHDTVSWYQQALGQGPQFIFQYYEEEERQRGNFPDRFSGHQFPNYSSELNVNALLLGDSALYLCASSLAGDRSTNYGYTFGSGTRLTVV.

V usage is TRBV28 and J usage is TRBJ1-6, with D perhaps matching TRBD1 (5 bases). V lost 10 bases and J 14 bases, leaving 24 bases between the germline ends. Looked up from germline, CDR1 is MDHEN and CDR2 is SYDVKM. The CDR3 is made up of 14 amino acids. The CDR3 DNA sequence: TGTGCCACCCTAAATTCTTTAAGGGGAGGATCCCTCCACTTT. Translating it yields CATLNSLRGGSLHF. The full variable domain, completed using reference TRBV28 and TRBJ1-6, is DVKVTQSSRYLVKRTGEKVFLECVQDMDHENMFWYRQDPGLGLRLIYFSYDVKMKEKGDIPEGYSVSREKKERFSLILESASTNQTSMYLCATLNSLRGGSLHFGNGTRLTVT.

The chain has TRBV7-9 and TRBJ2-7; D is uncertain. The CDR3 length is 14 residues. Trimming took 4 bases from V and 5 from J, leaving 15 bases between them. CDR1 is SEHNR and CDR2 is FQNEAQ in the germline V gene (reference sequence). In DNA form, the CDR3 reads TGTGCCAGCAGCTCGGGTCTTAGCCGCGACGAGCAGTACTTC. Translation gives CASSSGLSRDEQYF.

The chain combines TRBV11-2 with TRBJ1-2; TRBD1 agrees at 11 bases. Germline CDR1 reads SGHAT; CDR2 reads FQNNGV. There are 15 residues in the CDR3. With 3 bases clipped from V and 8 bases from J, the junction kept 8 bases outside the gene matches. Here the CDR3 DNA reads TGTGCCAGCAGCTTCGACCACGGGACAGGGGGAGGCTACACCTTC. It yields the protein CASSFDHGTGGGYTF.

V is TRBV7-5 and J is TRBJ2-1; the tabulated D call, TRBD2, remains unverified against the DNA. TRBV7-5 represents a pseudogene. This CDR3 has 16 residues. The CDR3 loop reads CARSSLKRGGLNEQFF. The CDR3, as DNA: TGTGCCAGAAGCTCCTTGAAGCGGGGGGGCCTCAATGAGCAGTTCTTC.

This rearrangement joins TRBV5-1 to TRBJ2-3; D perhaps matches TRBD2 (6 bases). This CDR3 is built from 14 residues. Germline V gene lookup returns CDR1 SGHRS and CDR2 YFSETQ. V lost 0 bases and J 6 bases, leaving 11 bases between the germline ends. CDR3 coding DNA: TGCGCCAGCAGCTTGGGGTGGAGGGTCGATACGCAGTATTTT. Encoded protein: CASSLGWRVDTQYF. Together with reference TRBV5-1 and TRBJ2-3, the CDR3 gives the full variable domain: KAGVTQTPRYLIKTRGQQVTLSCSPISGHRSVSWYQQTPGQGLQFLFEYFSETQRNKGNFPGRFSGRQFSNSRSEMNVSTLELGDSALYLCASSLGWRVDTQYFGPGTRLTVL.

The chain recombines TRBV5-8 with TRBJ1-2; TRBD1 aligns across 10 bases. The junction had 8 bases not matched to a gene; V was cut back by 4 bases and J by 2 bases. There are 16 residues in the CDR3. Germline CDR1 is SGHTS and CDR2 is YDEGEE. CDR3 residues: CASSVGQGRRNYGYTF. The CDR3 DNA follows: TGTGCCAGCAGCGTGGGACAGGGGAGGAGGAACTATGGCTACACCTTC.

The chain employs TRBV5-6 and TRBJ2-7; TRBD2 matches 13 bases. Trimming at V came to 1 base and at J to 2 bases, leaving 6 bases not matched to a gene. CDR3 size: 17 residues. Germline V lookup: CDR1 SGHDT, CDR2 YYEEEE. The CDR3 spells CASSLKTSGGSPYEQYF. Written as DNA, the CDR3 is TGTGCCAGCAGCTTGAAGACTAGCGGGGGGTCCCCCTACGAGCAGTACTTC.